The T cell receptor beta chain under discussion was sequenced for a study of cytomegalovirus exposure and HLA in healthy donors. Study-wide results and limits: Most TCR sequences were seen very rarely across donors, but some public TCRs occurred in many. There were reportedly fewer N-insertions in an Asian-associated ancestry cluster than the approximately 670-donor mean, in a later analysis. Common viral pathogens (according to a later analysis) appeared linked to several of the most significant clusters.

As for this clone: The antigen remains unidentified.

PCR was performed using 60 Vbeta and 13 Jbeta primers. Generated by immunoSEQ multiplex PCR, the TCRdb table keeps only in-frame clones and is missing some. The sample lists 150,000 to 200,000 clones, less than 90% seen once, with roughly 2.1% in the top ten. Trimming stripped 3 bases from V and 3 bases from J, with 16 bases between. CDR3 length: 16 amino acids. Per the germline V gene, CDR1 is LNHNV and CDR2 is YYDKDF (reference sequence). This sequence originates from a man aged 18 to 35 in good health and CMV-seronegative. V usage is TRBV15 and J usage is TRBJ2-3, with a weak D call TRBD1 (5 bases). What was sequenced was PBMCs. CDR3 region: CATSSLGALRTDTQYF. The CDR3 bases are TGTGCCACCAGCAGCCTAGGGGCCCTTCGGACAGATACGCAGTATTTT.